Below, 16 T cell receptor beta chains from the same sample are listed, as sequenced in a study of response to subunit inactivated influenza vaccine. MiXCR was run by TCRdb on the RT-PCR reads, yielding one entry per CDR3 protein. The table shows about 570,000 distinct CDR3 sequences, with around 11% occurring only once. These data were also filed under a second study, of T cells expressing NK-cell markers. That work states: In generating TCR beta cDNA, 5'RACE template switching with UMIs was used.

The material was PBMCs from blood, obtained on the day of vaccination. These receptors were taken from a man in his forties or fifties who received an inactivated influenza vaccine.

CDR3 residues: CATSDLFYPAGAGELFF. CDR3 bases: TGTGCCACCAGTGATTTATTCTACCCCGCGGGCGCCGGGGAGCTGTTTTTT. J is TRBJ2-2 and V is TRBV24-1, with D possibly TRBD2 on 5 matching bases. This CDR3 is 17 amino acids long. CDR1 KGHDR and CDR2 SFDVKD come from the germline V gene. V lost 1 base to trimming and J lost 6 bases, with 17 bases between them.

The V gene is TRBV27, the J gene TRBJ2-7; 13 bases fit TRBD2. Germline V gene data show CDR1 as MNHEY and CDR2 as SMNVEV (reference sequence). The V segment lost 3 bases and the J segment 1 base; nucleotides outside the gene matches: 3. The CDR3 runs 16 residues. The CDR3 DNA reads TGTGCCAGCAGTTTCCTGGGACTAGCGGGATCCTACGAGCAGTACTTC. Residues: CASSFLGLAGSYEQYF.

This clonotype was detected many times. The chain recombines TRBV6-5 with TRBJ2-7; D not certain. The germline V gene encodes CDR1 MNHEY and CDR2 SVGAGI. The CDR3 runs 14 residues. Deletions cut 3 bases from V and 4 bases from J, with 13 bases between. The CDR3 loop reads CASSYRRNGYEQYF. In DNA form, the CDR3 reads TGTGCCAGCAGTTATCGCAGGAATGGTTACGAGCAGTACTTC.

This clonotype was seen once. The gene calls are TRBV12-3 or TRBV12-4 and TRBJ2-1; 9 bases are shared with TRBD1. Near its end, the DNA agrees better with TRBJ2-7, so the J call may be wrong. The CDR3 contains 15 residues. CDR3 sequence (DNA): TGTGCCAGCATCACAGGGGGCTCGACCTACAATGAGCAGTACTTC. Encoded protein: CASITGGSTYNEQYF.

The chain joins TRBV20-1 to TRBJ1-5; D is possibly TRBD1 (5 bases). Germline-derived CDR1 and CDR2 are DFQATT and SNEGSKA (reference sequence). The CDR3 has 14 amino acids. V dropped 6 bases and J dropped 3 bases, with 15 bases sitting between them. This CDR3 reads CSASRQGNNQPQHF. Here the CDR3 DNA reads TGCAGTGCCTCGCGGCAGGGAAACAATCAGCCCCAGCATTTT.

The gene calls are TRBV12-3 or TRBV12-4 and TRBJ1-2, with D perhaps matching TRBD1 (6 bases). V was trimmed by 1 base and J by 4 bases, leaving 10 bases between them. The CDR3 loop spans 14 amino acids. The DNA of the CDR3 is TGTGCCAGCAGTTTAGACGGGACAATCTATGGCTACACCTTC. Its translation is CASSLDGTIYGYTF.

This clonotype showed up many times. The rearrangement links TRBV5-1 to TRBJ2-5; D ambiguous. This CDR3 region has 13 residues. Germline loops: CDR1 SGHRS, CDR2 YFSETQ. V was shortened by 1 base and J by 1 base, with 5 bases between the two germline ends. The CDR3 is CASSLTAQETQYF. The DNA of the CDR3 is TGCGCCAGCAGCTTGACAGCCCAAGAGACCCAGTACTTC.

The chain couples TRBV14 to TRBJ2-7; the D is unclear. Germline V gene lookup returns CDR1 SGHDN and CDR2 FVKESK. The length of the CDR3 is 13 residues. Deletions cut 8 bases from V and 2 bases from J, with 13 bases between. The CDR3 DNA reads TGTGCCAGCGGTCTGGTTGGAGCCTACGAGCAGTACTTC. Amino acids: CASGLVGAYEQYF.

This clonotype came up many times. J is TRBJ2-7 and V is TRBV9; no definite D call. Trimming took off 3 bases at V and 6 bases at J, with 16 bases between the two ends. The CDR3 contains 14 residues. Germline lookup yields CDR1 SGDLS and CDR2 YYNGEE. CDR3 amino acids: CASSADLGLSEQYF. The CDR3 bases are TGTGCCAGCAGCGCCGACCTGGGATTGAGCGAGCAGTACTTC. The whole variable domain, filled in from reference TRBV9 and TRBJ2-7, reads DSGVTQTPKHLITATGQRVTLRCSPRSGDLSVYWYQQSLDQGLQFLIQYYNGEERAKGNILERFSAQQFPDLHSELNLSSLELGDSALYFCASSADLGLSEQYFGPGTRLTVT.

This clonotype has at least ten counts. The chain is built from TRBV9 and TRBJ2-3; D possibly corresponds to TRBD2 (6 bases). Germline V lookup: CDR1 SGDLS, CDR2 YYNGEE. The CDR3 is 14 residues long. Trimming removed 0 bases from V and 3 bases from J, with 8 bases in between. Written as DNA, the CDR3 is TGTGCCAGCAGCGTAGGGCTAGCGACAGATACGCAGTATTTT. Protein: CASSVGLATDTQYF.

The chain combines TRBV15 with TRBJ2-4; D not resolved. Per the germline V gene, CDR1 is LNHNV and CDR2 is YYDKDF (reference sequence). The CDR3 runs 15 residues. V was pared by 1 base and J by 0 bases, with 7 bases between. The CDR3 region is CATSRVWGAKNIQYF. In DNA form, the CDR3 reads TGTGCCACCAGCAGAGTATGGGGAGCCAAAAACATTCAGTACTTC.

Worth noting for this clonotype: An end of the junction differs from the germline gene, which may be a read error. The CDR3 spells CASSLVPSSTETQYF. The CDR3 DNA reads TGTGCCAGCAGTCTCGTTCCATCTAGCACAGAGACGCAGTATTTT. The rearrangement uses TRBV27 and TRBJ2-3; tentative D call: TRBD2 (5 bases). This CDR3 comprises 15 residues. Germline V lookup: CDR1 MNHEY, CDR2 SMNVEV (reference sequence).

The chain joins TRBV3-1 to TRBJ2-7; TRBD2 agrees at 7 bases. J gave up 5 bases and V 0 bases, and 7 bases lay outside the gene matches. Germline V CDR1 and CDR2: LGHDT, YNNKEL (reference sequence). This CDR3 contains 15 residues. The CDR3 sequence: CASSQDSRLANEQYF. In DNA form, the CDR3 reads TGTGCCAGCAGCCAAGATAGCCGACTAGCCAACGAGCAGTACTTC.

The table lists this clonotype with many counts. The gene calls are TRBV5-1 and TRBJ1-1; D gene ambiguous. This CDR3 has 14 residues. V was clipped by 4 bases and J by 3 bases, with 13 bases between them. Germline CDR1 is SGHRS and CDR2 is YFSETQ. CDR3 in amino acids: CASSLTTGYTEAFF. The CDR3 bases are TGCGCCAGCAGCCTTACCACGGGGTACACTGAAGCTTTCTTT. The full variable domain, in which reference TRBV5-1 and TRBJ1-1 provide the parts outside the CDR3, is KAGVTQTPRYLIKTRGQQVTLSCSPISGHRSVSWYQQTPGQGLQFLFEYFSETQRNKGNFPGRFSGRQFSNSRSEMNVSTLELGDSALYLCASSLTTGYTEAFFGQGTRLTVV.

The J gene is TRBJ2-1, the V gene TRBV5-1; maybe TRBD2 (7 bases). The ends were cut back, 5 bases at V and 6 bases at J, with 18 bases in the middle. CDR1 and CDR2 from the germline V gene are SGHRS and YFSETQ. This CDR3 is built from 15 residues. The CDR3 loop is CASSPGGQLPNEQFF. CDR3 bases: TGCGCCAGCAGTCCGGGGGGCCAACTCCCCAATGAGCAGTTCTTC.

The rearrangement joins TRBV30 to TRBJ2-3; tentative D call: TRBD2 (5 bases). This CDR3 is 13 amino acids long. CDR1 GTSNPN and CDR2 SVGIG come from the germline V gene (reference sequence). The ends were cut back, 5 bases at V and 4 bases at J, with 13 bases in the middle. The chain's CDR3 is CAWSAGGPDTQYF. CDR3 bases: TGTGCCTGGTCCGCGGGTGGCCCAGATACGCAGTATTTT.